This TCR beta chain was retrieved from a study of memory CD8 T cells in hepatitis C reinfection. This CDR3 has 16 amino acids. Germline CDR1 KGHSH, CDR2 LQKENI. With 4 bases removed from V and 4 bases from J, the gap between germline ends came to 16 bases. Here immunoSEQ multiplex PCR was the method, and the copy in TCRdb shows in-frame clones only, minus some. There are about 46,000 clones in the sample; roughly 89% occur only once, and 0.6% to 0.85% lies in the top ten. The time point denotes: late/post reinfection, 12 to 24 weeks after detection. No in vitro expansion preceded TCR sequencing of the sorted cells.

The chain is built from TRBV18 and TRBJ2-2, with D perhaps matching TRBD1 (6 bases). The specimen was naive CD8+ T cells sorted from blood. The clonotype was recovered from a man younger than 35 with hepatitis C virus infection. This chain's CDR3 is CASSRTQGPPTGELFF. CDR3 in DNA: TGTGCCAGCTCACGCACACAGGGCCCTCCCACCGGGGAGCTGTTTTTT.